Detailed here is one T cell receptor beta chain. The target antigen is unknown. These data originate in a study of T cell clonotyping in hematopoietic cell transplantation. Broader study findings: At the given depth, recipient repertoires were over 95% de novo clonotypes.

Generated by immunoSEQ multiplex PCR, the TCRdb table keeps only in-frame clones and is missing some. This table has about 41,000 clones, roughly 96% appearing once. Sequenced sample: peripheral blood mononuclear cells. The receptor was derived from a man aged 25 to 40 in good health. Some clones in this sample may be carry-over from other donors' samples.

The DNA of the CDR3 is TGCGCCAGCAGCCAAGAACTCTCAGGGTGGACTGAAGCTTTCTTT. Protein sequence: CASSQELSGWTEAFF. This chain links TRBV4-3 with TRBJ1-1; a weak D match, TRBD1 (5 bases). This CDR3 is built from 15 residues. V dropped 0 bases and J dropped 5 bases, with 13 bases sitting between them. Germline lookup yields CDR1 LGHNA and CDR2 YSLEER.